This T cell receptor beta chain was obtained from a study of cytomegalovirus exposure and HLA in healthy donors. Broader study findings: Among TCR sequences, most were rare, though some public TCRs appeared in many donors. The study flagged some 180 TCR beta chains as cytomegalovirus-associated. The analysis excluded some indistinguishable V segments, including TRBV6-2 and TRBV6-3. For cytomegalovirus status, the classifier reportedly gave diagnoses with high specificity and sensitivity.

For this clone: Its antigen is undetermined.

The germline V gene has CDR1 SGHTA and CDR2 FQGNSA. CDR3 length: 13 residues. V was shortened by 5 bases and J by 4 bases, with 11 bases between the two germline ends. PCR employed 60 Vbeta and 13 Jbeta primers. TCRdb's copy holds only in-frame clones and misses some; the assay was immunoSEQ multiplex PCR. The data contain about 150,000 clones, about two thirds of them seen just once; the ten biggest clones take up less than 5%. The clonotype originates from a man between 60 and 75 years old in good health and CMV-seronegative. V gene TRBV7-2 combines with J gene TRBJ1-2; D possibly corresponds to TRBD1 (5 bases). Sequenced sample: PBMCs. The CDR3 sequence: CASSRLRGYGYTF. The CDR3 nucleotides are TGTGCCAGCAGCCGCCTTAGGGGCTATGGCTACACCTTC.